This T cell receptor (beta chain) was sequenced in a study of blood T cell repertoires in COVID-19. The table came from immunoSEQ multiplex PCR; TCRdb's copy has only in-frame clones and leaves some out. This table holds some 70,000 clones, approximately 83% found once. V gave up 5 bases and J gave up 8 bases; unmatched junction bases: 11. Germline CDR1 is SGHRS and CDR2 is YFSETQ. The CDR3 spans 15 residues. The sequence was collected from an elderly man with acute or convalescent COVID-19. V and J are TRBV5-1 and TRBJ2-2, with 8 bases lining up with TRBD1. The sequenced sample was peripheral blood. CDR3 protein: CASRRTGSPPGELFF. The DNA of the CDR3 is TGCGCCAGCAGACGGACAGGGAGTCCCCCTGGGGAGCTGTTTTTT.